Listed below are T cell receptor beta chains from one sample, sequenced in a study of T cells in Graves' hyperthyroidism and ophthalmopathy. TCRdb fed the multiplex PCR reads into MiXCR, producing one record per CDR3 protein. The sample has 300,000 to 350,000 distinct CDR3 sequences, about 15% seen once; the top ten hold about 22%. The sequenced sample consisted of blood. These TCRs come from a woman aged 25-40 years with Graves' hyperthyroidism. CDR3s include the opening cysteine and the closing phenylalanine or tryptophan. Each record gives: J gene, clone size, V gene, D gene, CDR3 DNA, CDR3 protein. The D gene is left open where the match is weak. Size is omitted from some rows. Given values are once, few, many or a class for expanded clones.

j_call: TRBJ1-4
clone_size: -
v_call: TRBV5-1
d_call: TRBD1
cdr3_nt: TGCGCCAGCAGCTTGAGCCGGGACAGTCATAATGAAAAACTGTTTTTT
cdr3_aa: CASSLSRDSHNEKLFF

j_call: TRBJ2-4
clone_size: many
v_call: TRBV2
d_call: -
cdr3_nt: TGTGCCAGCAAAGATCCGGGAAACATTCAGTACTTC
cdr3_aa: CASKDPGNIQYF

j_call: TRBJ2-7
clone_size: -
v_call: TRBV15
d_call: -
cdr3_nt: TGTGCCACCAACAGGACTTTAGGGGAGAGGATCTACGAGCAGTACTTC
cdr3_aa: CATNRTLGERIYEQYF

j_call: TRBJ2-7
clone_size: many
v_call: TRBV20-1
d_call: TRBD2
cdr3_nt: TGCAGTGCTACGTGGCTAGCGGGCTACGAGCAGTACTTC
cdr3_aa: CSATWLAGYEQYF

j_call: TRBJ2-1
clone_size: -
v_call: TRBV18
d_call: TRBD2
cdr3_nt: TGTGCCAGCTCACCAGTGGGCGGGAGCTCCTACAATGAGCAGTTCTTC
cdr3_aa: CASSPVGGSSYNEQFF

j_call: TRBJ2-3
clone_size: -
v_call: TRBV7-9
d_call: TRBD2
cdr3_nt: TGTGCCAGCAGCTTATCAGACCCGGGGGGGGATACGCAGTATTTT
cdr3_aa: CASSLSDPGGDTQYF

j_call: TRBJ2-2
clone_size: many
v_call: TRBV11-2
d_call: -
cdr3_nt: TGTGCCAGCAGCTTCCGGTCTCCTACCACCGGGGAGCTGTTTTTT
cdr3_aa: CASSFRSPTTGELFF

j_call: TRBJ2-3
clone_size: few
v_call: TRBV9
d_call: -
cdr3_nt: TGTGCCAGCGGCGCTGGGAGCGGAGATACGCAGTATTTT
cdr3_aa: CASGAGSGDTQYF

j_call: TRBJ2-3
clone_size: few
v_call: TRBV4-1
d_call: -
cdr3_nt: TGCGCCAGCAGCCCCTTCGGACTTTTCACAGATACGCAGTATTTT
cdr3_aa: CASSPFGLFTDTQYF

j_call: TRBJ2-2
clone_size: many
v_call: TRBV20-1
d_call: -
cdr3_nt: TGCAGTGCTACGACAGGAGTTAACACCGGGGAGCTGTTTTTT
cdr3_aa: CSATTGVNTGELFF

j_call: TRBJ1-5
clone_size: -
v_call: TRBV3-1
d_call: -
cdr3_nt: TGTGCCAGCAGCCAAGGACCACCTCAGGGTAATCAGCCCCAGCATTTT
cdr3_aa: CASSQGPPQGNQPQHF

j_call: TRBJ2-1
clone_size: -
v_call: TRBV28
d_call: -
cdr3_nt: TGTGCCGCCCCACCCTGGAGCTCCTACAATGAGCAGTTCTTC
cdr3_aa: CAAPPWSSYNEQFF

j_call: TRBJ2-2
clone_size: many
v_call: TRBV7-3
d_call: -
cdr3_nt: TGTGCCAGCAGCTCAGGGGCCGGGGAGCTGTTTTTT
cdr3_aa: CASSSGAGELFF

j_call: TRBJ1-2
clone_size: -
v_call: TRBV10-2
d_call: -
cdr3_nt: TGCGCCAGCAGTGAGGGGCCGGTGGACTATGGCTACACCTTC
cdr3_aa: CASSEGPVDYGYTF

j_call: TRBJ1-2
clone_size: few
v_call: TRBV10-3
d_call: -
cdr3_nt: TGTGCCATCAGAAGGGATGGAGACTATGGCTACACCTTC
cdr3_aa: CAIRRDGDYGYTF

j_call: TRBJ2-7
clone_size: few
v_call: TRBV29-1
d_call: -
cdr3_nt: TGCAGCGTTGAAGGTCCAGCATACGAGCAGTACTTC
cdr3_aa: CSVEGPAYEQYF

j_call: TRBJ1-3
clone_size: -
v_call: TRBV13
d_call: -
cdr3_nt: TGTGCCAGCAGCCTCCGACGTAACTCTGGAAACACCATATATTTT
cdr3_aa: CASSLRRNSGNTIYF

j_call: TRBJ1-3
clone_size: -
v_call: TRBV6-1
d_call: -
cdr3_nt: TGTGCCAGCAGTGATGCACAGGGCGCTGGAAACACCATATATTTT
cdr3_aa: CASSDAQGAGNTIYF

j_call: TRBJ2-2
clone_size: few
v_call: TRBV12-3/TRBV12-4
d_call: TRBD2
cdr3_nt: TGTGCCAGCAGTTTCTACCTCTTTGGCGGGGGGAACACCGGGGAGCTGTTTTTT
cdr3_aa: CASSFYLFGGGNTGELFF

j_call: TRBJ1-2
clone_size: many
v_call: TRBV28
d_call: -
cdr3_nt: TGTGCCAGCAAAGAATTAGTGGCCAGGGACTATGGCTACACCTTC
cdr3_aa: CASKELVARDYGYTF

j_call: TRBJ1-1
clone_size: -
v_call: TRBV19
d_call: -
cdr3_nt: TGTGCCAGTAGTAGAATGACAGGACCGAACACTGAAGCTTTCTTT
cdr3_aa: CASSRMTGPNTEAFF

j_call: TRBJ2-4
clone_size: many
v_call: TRBV6-6
d_call: -
cdr3_nt: TGTGCCAGCAGTTACTCGATGGGGATAGCCAAAAACATTCAGTACTTC
cdr3_aa: CASSYSMGIAKNIQYF

j_call: TRBJ1-2
clone_size: few
v_call: TRBV3-1
d_call: -
cdr3_nt: TGTGCCAGCAGCCAAGATGAAGGGGGCTATGGCTACACCTTC
cdr3_aa: CASSQDEGGYGYTF

j_call: TRBJ2-1
clone_size: many
v_call: TRBV29-1
d_call: TRBD2
cdr3_nt: TGCAGCGTTGATGGAGGACTAGCGGGAGGCCTGCAGTACAATGAGCAGTTCTTC
cdr3_aa: CSVDGGLAGGLQYNEQFF

j_call: TRBJ1-5
clone_size: many
v_call: TRBV6-1
d_call: -
cdr3_nt: TGTGCCAGCAGGAGGTGGGACGACAATCAGCCCCAGCATTTT
cdr3_aa: CASRRWDDNQPQHF

j_call: TRBJ2-7
clone_size: many
v_call: TRBV9
d_call: -
cdr3_nt: TGTGCCAGCAGCCCTCAAAACACACGGGACGAGCAGTACTTC
cdr3_aa: CASSPQNTRDEQYF

j_call: TRBJ2-2
clone_size: few
v_call: TRBV7-9
d_call: TRBD2
cdr3_nt: TGTGCCAGCAGCCTACCTCGCCCGTATTTAGCGGGCCCCACGAACACCGGGGAGCTGTTTTTT
cdr3_aa: CASSLPRPYLAGPTNTGELFF

j_call: TRBJ2-5
clone_size: many
v_call: TRBV11-2
d_call: -
cdr3_nt: TGTGCCAGCAGCTTAAGAAAGGTCTCTCAGGGGCTAGAGACCCAGTACTTC
cdr3_aa: CASSLRKVSQGLETQYF

j_call: TRBJ2-7
clone_size: many
v_call: TRBV11-2
d_call: TRBD1
cdr3_nt: TGTGCCAGCAGCCCCAGACCCTCGGGACAGGGCTACGAGCAGTACTTC
cdr3_aa: CASSPRPSGQGYEQYF

j_call: TRBJ2-1
clone_size: -
v_call: TRBV29-1
d_call: TRBD2
cdr3_nt: TGCAGCGTTGAAGATCCCTCCCTAGCGGGAGGGTATGAGCAGTTCTTC
cdr3_aa: CSVEDPSLAGGYEQFF

j_call: TRBJ1-6
clone_size: -
v_call: TRBV2
d_call: TRBD1
cdr3_nt: TGTGCCAGCAGGGGGGACAGCCTAAATATGTGGTCACCCCTCCACTTT
cdr3_aa: CASRGDSLNMWSPLHF

j_call: TRBJ1-2
clone_size: many
v_call: TRBV20-1
d_call: -
cdr3_nt: TGCAGTGCATCTACAGGAGGCTACACCTTC
cdr3_aa: CSASTGGYTF

j_call: TRBJ1-5
clone_size: -
v_call: TRBV20-1
d_call: -
cdr3_nt: TGCAGTGCTAGGGCCGGGGCAGGAGGCAATCAGCCCCAGCATTTT
cdr3_aa: CSARAGAGGNQPQHF

j_call: TRBJ2-7
clone_size: few
v_call: TRBV6-5
d_call: TRBD2
cdr3_nt: TGTGCCAGCAGTTACTCGAGTAACGGGACTAGCGACTACGAGCAGTACTTC
cdr3_aa: CASSYSSNGTSDYEQYF

j_call: TRBJ2-7
clone_size: few
v_call: TRBV28
d_call: TRBD1
cdr3_nt: TGTGCCAGCAGGCCTCACAGGGGAGACGAGCAGTACTTC
cdr3_aa: CASRPHRGDEQYF

j_call: TRBJ1-6
clone_size: many
v_call: TRBV12-3/TRBV12-4
d_call: -
cdr3_nt: TGTGCCAGCTTTACAGGGAACCCCTATAATTCACCCCTCCACTTT
cdr3_aa: CASFTGNPYNSPLHF

j_call: TRBJ2-1
clone_size: many
v_call: TRBV29-1
d_call: TRBD2
cdr3_nt: TGCAGCGTTGAGGGACTAGCGGGAGCAGTTGAGCAGTTCTTC
cdr3_aa: CSVEGLAGAVEQFF